The 8 T cell receptor beta chains listed next were all sequenced from one sample in a study of radiotherapy plus CTLA-4 blockade in lung cancer. The data were produced by immunoSEQ multiplex PCR, yet TCRdb's version contains in-frame clones alone and is incomplete. Among approximately 34,000 clones, roughly 70% were seen once, and the ten largest hold 4%. This specimen consisted of peripheral blood, obtained from a patient treated with radiotherapy plus ipilimumab. The receptors stem from a human donor with non-small cell lung cancer who had stable disease on radiotherapy plus ipilimumab.

This clone was seen a few times. The chain employs TRBV5-4 and TRBJ1-3; 8 bases map to TRBD1. In germline, CDR1 is SGHNT, CDR2 YYREEE (reference sequence). The CDR3 sequence is 14 residues long. V gave up 4 bases and J gave up 7 bases; unmatched junction bases: 7. CDR3 DNA: TGTGCCAGCAGCCGGGCAGGGGGCAGGAACACCATATATTTT. It encodes CASSRAGGRNTIYF.

The V call is TRBV14, the J call TRBJ1-2, with no clear D. The V gene's germline CDR1 is SGHDN and CDR2 FVKESK. This CDR3 region has 14 residues. Between the trimmed V and J ends, which lost 2 bases and 5 bases, there was a span of 12 bases. The CDR3 DNA sequence: TGTGCCAGCAGCCAATTTCGGGGAGCGTATGGCTACACCTTC. It is translated as CASSQFRGAYGYTF.

This clone appeared a few times. This rearrangement joins TRBV28 to TRBJ1-5; tentative D call: TRBD1 (5 bases). Per the germline V gene, CDR1 is MDHEN and CDR2 is SYDVKM. The V end lost 8 bases, the J end lost 8 bases, and 13 bases lay between the germline ends. The CDR3 runs 12 residues. The CDR3 loop reads CASAKWGKPQHF. The CDR3 nucleotides read TGTGCCAGCGCAAAATGGGGGAAGCCCCAGCATTTT.

A remark on this clone: One end of the junction fails to match germline, which may point to a read error. The chain links TRBV18 to TRBJ2-1; 7 nucleotides align to TRBD2. CDR1 and CDR2 (germline): KGHSH, LQKENI. The CDR3 loop spans 15 amino acids. The CDR3 reads CASSPQAGLYNEQFF. CDR3 coding DNA: TGTGCCAGCTCTCCACAGGCGGGACTATACAATGAGCAGTTCTTC.

The chain joins TRBV18 to TRBJ2-6, with D possibly matching TRBD1 (5 bases). Trimming left V 3 bases short and J 0 bases short, with 18 bases between. The CDR3 totals 19 residues. CDR1 is KGHSH, CDR2 LQKENI, per germline. The CDR3 region is CASSPRQKNTLSGANVLTF. CDR3 DNA sequence: TGTGCCAGCTCACCCAGACAGAAAAACACCCTCTCTGGGGCCAACGTCCTGACTTTC.

The rearrangement uses TRBV7-2 and TRBJ1-5; the D gene is possibly TRBD1 (5 bases). The V end was cut by 5 bases, the J end by 4 bases, with 12 bases between. Germline loops: CDR1 SGHTA, CDR2 FQGNSA. The CDR3 is 14 residues long. For the CDR3, the DNA is TGTGCCAGCAGCGTCGGCGGGGGAAATCAGCCCCAGCATTTT. It yields the protein CASSVGGGNQPQHF.

This clone was recorded a few times. This chain connects TRBV19 to TRBJ1-5, with 9 bases fitting TRBD1. The CDR3 extends over 16 amino acids. Per the germline V gene, CDR1 is LNHDA and CDR2 is SQIVND (reference sequence). Trimming removed 3 bases from V and 4 bases from J; junction bases left unmatched: 7. CDR3 sequence: CASSIRTGGPNQPQHF. The CDR3 nucleotides are TGTGCCAGTAGTATTAGAACAGGGGGCCCAAATCAGCCCCAGCATTTT. Full variable domain (outside the CDR3, taken from reference TRBV19 and TRBJ1-5): DGGITQSPKYLFRKEGQNVTLSCEQNLNHDAMYWYRQDPGQGLRLIYYSQIVNDFQKGDIAEGYSVSREKKESFPLTVTSAQKNPTAFYLCASSIRTGGPNQPQHFGDGTRLSIL.

The J gene is TRBJ2-1, the V gene TRBV18, with 13 bases identical to TRBD2. CDR3 size: 16 residues. Germline CDR1 reads KGHSH; CDR2 reads LQKENI. With V trimmed by 4 bases and J by 10 bases, 10 bases remained unmatched. CDR3 in DNA: TGTGCCAGCTCACTTCGGACTAGCGGGAGAGGGGAGGAGCAGTTCTTC. Translation gives CASSLRTSGRGEEQFF.